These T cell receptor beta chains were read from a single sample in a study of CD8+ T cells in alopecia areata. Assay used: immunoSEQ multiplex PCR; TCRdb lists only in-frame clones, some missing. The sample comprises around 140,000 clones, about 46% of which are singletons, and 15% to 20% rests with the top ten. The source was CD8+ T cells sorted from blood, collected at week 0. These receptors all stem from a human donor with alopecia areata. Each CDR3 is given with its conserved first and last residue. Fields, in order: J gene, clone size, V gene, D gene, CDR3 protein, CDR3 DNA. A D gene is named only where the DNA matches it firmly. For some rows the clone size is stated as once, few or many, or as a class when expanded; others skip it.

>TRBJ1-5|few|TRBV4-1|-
CASSPWYSNQPQHF
TGCGCCAGCAGTCCCTGGTATAGCAATCAGCCCCAGCATTTT
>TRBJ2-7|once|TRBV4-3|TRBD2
CASSHSSGGEYEQYF
TGCGCCAGCAGCCACTCTAGCGGGGGGGAATACGAGCAGTACTTC
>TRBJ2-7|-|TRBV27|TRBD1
CASSPGQATYEQYF
TGTGCCAGCAGTCCGGGACAGGCAACCTACGAGCAGTACTTC
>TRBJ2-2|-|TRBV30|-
CAWSVPGTGELFF
TGTGCCTGGAGTGTACCCGGGACCGGGGAGCTGTTTTTT
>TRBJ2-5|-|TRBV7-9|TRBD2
CASSLSLAGGPHLQETQYF
TGTGCCAGCAGCTTAAGTTTAGCGGGGGGGCCGCACCTTCAAGAGACCCAGTACTTC
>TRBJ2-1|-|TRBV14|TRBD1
CASSQAGTGYEQFF
TGTGCCAGCAGCCAAGCGGGGACAGGGTATGAGCAGTTCTTC
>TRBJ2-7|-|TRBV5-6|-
CASSSGGSLYEQYF
TGTGCCAGCAGCTCCGGTGGGTCCCTGTACGAGCAGTACTTC
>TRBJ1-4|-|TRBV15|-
CATSRGQGRRNEKLFF
TGTGCCACCAGCAGAGGTCAGGGACGGCGTAATGAAAAACTGTTTTTT
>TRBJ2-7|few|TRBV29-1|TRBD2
CSALSGAGYEQYF
TGCAGCGCCCTAAGCGGGGCAGGTTACGAGCAGTACTTC
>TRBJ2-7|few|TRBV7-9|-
CASSPGVTYEQYF
TGTGCCAGCAGCCCCGGTGTAACCTACGAGCAGTACTTC
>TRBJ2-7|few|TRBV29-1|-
CSVREYEQYF
TGCAGCGTTCGGGAGTACGAGCAGTACTTC
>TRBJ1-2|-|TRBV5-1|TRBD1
CASSPISTGSNYGYTF
TGCGCCAGCAGCCCTATATCGACAGGGTCGAACTATGGCTACACCTTC
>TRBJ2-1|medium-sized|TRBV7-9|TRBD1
CASSLEQGPYNEQFF
TGTGCCAGCAGCTTAGAACAGGGGCCCTACAATGAGCAGTTCTTC
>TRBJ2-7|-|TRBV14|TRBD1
CASSHVDRLNYEQYF
TGTGCCAGCAGCCATGTGGACAGGTTAAACTACGAGCAGTACTTC
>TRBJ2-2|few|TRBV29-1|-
CSVEDRGNTGELFF
TGCAGCGTTGAAGATCGGGGGAACACCGGGGAGCTGTTTTTT
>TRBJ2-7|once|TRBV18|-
CASSLAGSSYEQYF
TGTGCCAGCTCACTCGCGGGCAGCTCCTACGAGCAGTACTTC
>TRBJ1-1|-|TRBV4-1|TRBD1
CASSQDRGLGTEAFF
TGCGCCAGCAGCCAGGACAGGGGCCTTGGGACTGAAGCTTTCTTT
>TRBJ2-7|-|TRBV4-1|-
CASSHALTSRSYEQYF
TGCGCCAGCAGCCACGCTCTAACTTCCCGGTCCTACGAGCAGTACTTC
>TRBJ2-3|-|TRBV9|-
CASSVGILGGPTDTQYF
TGTGCCAGCAGCGTAGGAATCCTCGGGGGCCCCACAGATACGCAGTATTTT
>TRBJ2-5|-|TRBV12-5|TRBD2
CASGLRLAGGNQETQYF
TGTGCTAGTGGTTTGCGCCTAGCGGGGGGTAACCAAGAGACCCAGTACTTC
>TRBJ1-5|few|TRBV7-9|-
CASSLEYQPQHF
TGTGCCAGCAGCTTAGAGTACCAGCCCCAGCATTTT
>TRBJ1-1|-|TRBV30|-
CAWRRNTEAFF
TGTGCCTGGCGAAGGAACACTGAAGCTTTCTTT
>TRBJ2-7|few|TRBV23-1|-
CASFCLGHEQYF
TGCGCCAGCTTTTGCCTAGGGCACGAGCAGTACTTC
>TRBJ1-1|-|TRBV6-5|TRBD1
CASSYSTGVTEAFF
TGTGCCAGCAGTTACTCGACAGGGGTCACTGAAGCTTTCTTT
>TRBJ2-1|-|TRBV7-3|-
CASSTSSYNEQFF
TGTGCCAGCAGCACGAGCTCCTACAATGAGCAGTTCTTC
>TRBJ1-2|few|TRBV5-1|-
CASSSRDGAVYGYTF
TGCGCCAGCAGCTCACGCGACGGAGCCGTCTATGGCTACACCTTC
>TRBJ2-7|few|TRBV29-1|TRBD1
CSVTGSFYEQYF
TGCAGCGTGACAGGGTCCTTCTACGAGCAGTACTTC
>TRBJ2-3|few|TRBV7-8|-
CASSLALRTDTQYF
TGTGCCAGCAGCTTAGCACTTCGCACAGATACGCAGTATTTT